Below are 32 T cell receptor beta chains sequenced from a single sample in a study of cytomegalovirus exposure and HLA in healthy donors. PCR employed 60 Vbeta and 13 Jbeta primers. Here immunoSEQ multiplex PCR was the method, and the copy in TCRdb shows in-frame clones only, minus some. The repertoire shows 80,000 to 100,000 clones; the top ten hold less than 20%. The sample comprised PBMCs. These receptors all stem from a man in his forties or fifties in good health and CMV-seropositive.

The chain couples TRBV5-4 to TRBJ2-1; TRBD2 aligns across 9 bases. Germline loops: CDR1 SGHNT, CDR2 YYREEE (reference sequence). V shed 0 bases, J shed 8 bases, and the junction held 3 bases outside the gene matches. This CDR3 has 14 residues. CDR3 DNA: TGTGCCAGCAGCTTGGTTAGCGGGAGCGATGAGCAGTTCTTC. Protein product: CASSLVSGSDEQFF.

The chain has TRBV4-1 and TRBJ1-1; no definite D call. Trimming shortened V by 3 bases and J by 8 bases, and 7 bases separated the two germline ends. The CDR3 runs to 11 residues. The germline CDR1 and CDR2 sequences are MGHRA and YSYEKL. In DNA, the CDR3 is TGCGCCAGCAGCCACGGGTTCGAAGCTTTCTTT. Its translation is CASSHGFEAFF.

This sequence joins TRBV30 and TRBJ2-2, with D possibly matching TRBD2 (6 bases). Looked up from germline, CDR1 is GTSNPN and CDR2 is SVGIG (reference sequence). This CDR3 is built from 11 residues. V lost 5 bases, J lost 7 bases, and 8 bases lay in between. The CDR3 nucleotides read TGTGCCTGGCTCGGGGGCGGGGAGCTGTTTTTT. It encodes CAWLGGGELFF. The complete variable domain, with remaining parts taken from reference TRBV30 and TRBJ2-2, reads SQTIHQWPATLVQPVGSPLSLECTVEGTSNPNLYWYRQAAGRGLQLLFYSVGIGQISSEVPQNLSASRPQDRQFILSSKKLLLSDSGFYLCAWLGGGELFFGEGSRLTVL.

This chain uses TRBV7-2 with TRBJ1-2; 10 positions agree with TRBD1. Germline CDR1 is SGHTA and CDR2 is FQGNSA. The ends lost 1 base at V and 8 bases at J; junction bases unmatched: 13. The CDR3 has 17 residues. The CDR3 loop is CASSLETARDRGKGYTF. The CDR3 DNA follows: TGTGCCAGCAGCTTAGAGACCGCCCGGGACAGGGGAAAGGGCTACACCTTC. Full variable domain (rest looked up from reference TRBV7-2 and TRBJ1-2): GAGVSQSPSNKVTEKGKDVELRCDPISGHTALYWYRQSLGQGLEFLIYFQGNSAPDKSGLPSDRFSAERTGGSVSTLTIQRTQQEDSAVYLCASSLETARDRGKGYTFGSGTRLTVV.

This chain uses TRBV4-1 with TRBJ1-2; D remains ambiguous. Germline CDR1 is MGHRA and CDR2 is YSYEKL. Trimming pared 0 bases from V and 4 bases from J, leaving 15 bases between. The length of the CDR3 is 16 residues. The DNA for the CDR3 is TGCGCCAGCAGCCAAGATCATTCCCCCATCGGCTATGGCTACACCTTC. Encoded protein: CASSQDHSPIGYGYTF.

CDR3 sequence reads: CASSSMDSYEQYV. DNA of the CDR3: TGTGCCAGCAGCTCAATGGACAGCTACGAGCAGTACGTC. The chain combines TRBV14 with TRBJ2-7; TRBD1 might be the D (6 bases). Germline CDR1 is SGHDN and CDR2 is FVKESK. The V and J ends lost 5 bases and 3 bases respectively, with 11 bases between them. CDR3 length: 13 residues.

V and J are TRBV5-1 and TRBJ1-1; 11 positions match TRBD1. V trimming: 4 bases; J trimming: 6 bases; junction bases outside the gene matches: 5. Germline V gene sequence: CDR1 SGHRS, CDR2 YFSETQ. The length of the CDR3 is 14 residues. CDR3 sequence reads: CASSPGTGGAEAFF. In nucleotides, the CDR3 is TGCGCCAGCAGCCCCGGGACAGGGGGAGCTGAAGCTTTCTTT.

The chain links TRBV5-4 to TRBJ1-2; D ambiguous. The CDR3 extends over 13 amino acids. Trimming took off 4 bases at V and 4 bases at J, with 11 bases between the two ends. Looked up from germline, CDR1 is SGHNT and CDR2 is YYREEE (reference sequence). The CDR3 sequence is CASSRYTTYGYTF. CDR3 nucleotide sequence: TGTGCCAGCAGCCGTTACACTACCTATGGCTACACCTTC.

The chain joins TRBV30 to TRBJ1-1, with no clear D. Looked up from germline, CDR1 is GTSNPN and CDR2 is SVGIG (reference sequence). V was trimmed by 0 bases and J by 1 base, leaving 9 bases between them. There are 14 residues in the CDR3. CDR3 sequence (DNA): TGTGCCTGGAGTGTAGGTACGGGGAACACTGAAGCTTTCTTT. Protein sequence: CAWSVGTGNTEAFF.

J is TRBJ2-1 and V is TRBV29-1, with unresolved D. This CDR3 has 11 amino acids. The V gene lost 2 bases and the J gene lost 9 bases, with 8 bases spanning the gap. Germline lookup yields CDR1 SQVTM and CDR2 ANQGSEA. The CDR3 DNA reads as TGCAGCGTTGAACTAGTCAGTGAGCAGTTCTTC. Translating it yields CSVELVSEQFF.

This chain joins TRBV30 and TRBJ2-2, with D possibly matching TRBD1 (6 bases). The germline V and J ends were trimmed by 2 bases and 6 bases, with 10 bases remaining between them. In germline, CDR1 is GTSNPN, CDR2 SVGIG (reference sequence). This CDR3 is 13 amino acids long. The chain's CDR3 is CAWSTSGAGELFF. As DNA, the CDR3 is TGTGCCTGGAGTACCTCAGGGGCCGGGGAGCTGTTTTTT.

This rearrangement joins TRBV6-1 to TRBJ2-7; 7 positions match TRBD1. The V gene end was trimmed by 4 bases and the J gene end by 2 bases; junction bases not matched to a gene: 5. From germline, CDR1 is MNHNS and CDR2 SASEGT. CDR3 length: 14 amino acids. The chain's CDR3 is CASSVNDRAYEQYV. As DNA, the CDR3 is TGTGCCAGCAGTGTAAATGACAGGGCCTACGAGCAGTACGTC.

The J gene is TRBJ2-3, the V gene TRBV20-1, with D uncertain. The CDR3 runs to 10 residues. The germline gives CDR1 DFQATT, CDR2 SNEGSKA (reference sequence). V lost 3 bases and J lost 5, with 3 bases in between. The CDR3 DNA follows: TGCAGTGCTAGCGGAGATACGCAGTATTTT. This gives the protein CSASGDTQYF.

Note on this clone: The same CDR3 is also encoded by other DNA sequences in this sample. The J gene is TRBJ2-1, the V gene TRBV6-6; possible D gene TRBD1, 6 bases. Germline V gives CDR1 MNHNY, CDR2 SVGAGI (reference sequence). Trimming left V 6 bases short and J 4 bases short, with 16 bases between. CDR3 size: 15 residues. The CDR3 sequence: CASRLHRDLYNEQFF. The DNA for the CDR3 is TGTGCCAGCAGGCTCCACAGGGACCTATACAATGAGCAGTTCTTC.

This sequence joins TRBV6-6 and TRBJ1-2; TRBD1 matches at 10 bases. The CDR3 runs 12 residues. Germline V gene data show CDR1 as MNHNY and CDR2 as SVGAGI (reference sequence). With V trimmed by 4 bases and J by 8 bases, 1 base remained unmatched. The CDR3 is CASSSTGGGYTF. The CDR3 coding sequence is TGTGCCAGCAGTTCGACAGGGGGCGGCTACACCTTC.

The genes are TRBV19 and TRBJ2-7, with TRBD1 matching over 9 bases. The V gene end was trimmed by 7 bases and the J gene end by 2 bases; junction bases not matched to a gene: 6. This CDR3 region has 14 residues. In germline, CDR1 is LNHDA, CDR2 SQIVND (reference sequence). The CDR3 DNA sequence: TGTGCCAGTAATCCGGGACAGGGCCCCTACGAGCAGTACTTC. Its protein product is CASNPGQGPYEQYF.

The chain recombines TRBV29-1 with TRBJ2-1, with 11 positions matching TRBD1. With V trimmed by 7 bases and J by 9 bases, 8 bases remained unmatched. Germline values: CDR1 SQVTM, CDR2 ANQGSEA. The CDR3 is 13 amino acids. This chain's CDR3 is CSAAGTGGIEQFF. The CDR3 nucleotides read TGCAGCGCTGCCGGGACAGGGGGAATTGAGCAGTTCTTC.

The chain employs TRBV30 and TRBJ1-2, with TRBD1 matching over 7 bases. CDR1 is GTSNPN, CDR2 SVGIG, per germline (reference sequence). J gave up 8 bases and V 0 bases, and 12 bases lay outside the gene matches. The CDR3 is 15 amino acids. CDR3 nucleotides: TGTGCCTGGAGTGTACTGCAGGGGGAAACGGGAGGCTACACCTTC. This sequence encodes CAWSVLQGETGGYTF.

The genes are TRBV28 and TRBJ2-4; unclear D gene. The CDR3 runs to 13 residues. The ends were cut back, 3 bases at V and 3 bases at J, with 6 bases in the middle. Germline V gives CDR1 MDHEN, CDR2 SYDVKM. The CDR3 here is CASSFEDKNIQYF. In DNA form, the CDR3 reads TGTGCCAGCAGTTTTGAGGACAAAAACATTCAGTACTTC.

The chain couples TRBV13 to TRBJ2-1; TRBD2 aligns across 11 bases. The CDR3 extends over 14 amino acids. In germline, CDR1 is PRHDT, CDR2 FYEKMQ (reference sequence). With 8 bases clipped from V and 8 bases from J, the junction kept 8 bases outside the gene matches. CDR3 sequence (DNA): TGTGCCAGCCAGCGGGGACTAGCGGTGGATGAGCAGTTCTTC. Translating gives CASQRGLAVDEQFF.

The chain has TRBV13 and TRBJ1-1; unclear D gene. V was pared by 5 bases and J by 0 bases, with 7 bases between. Germline V lookup: CDR1 PRHDT, CDR2 FYEKMQ (reference sequence). The CDR3 covers 13 residues. CDR3 in amino acids: CASSRQMNTEAFF. For the CDR3, the DNA is TGTGCCAGCAGCCGCCAGATGAACACTGAAGCTTTCTTT.

The chain carries TRBV29-1 and TRBJ2-3; D is possibly TRBD1 (6 bases). CDR3 length: 13 residues. Germline assignment: CDR1 SQVTM and CDR2 ANQGSEA. V lost 3 bases to trimming and J lost 5 bases, with 12 bases between them. CDR3: CSVERTEKDTQYF. CDR3 in DNA: TGCAGCGTTGAGCGGACAGAGAAAGATACGCAGTATTTT.

This chain joins TRBV2 and TRBJ2-2; 12 bases fit TRBD2. The germline CDR1 and CDR2 sequences are SNHLY and FYNNEI. V shed 5 bases, J shed 7 bases, and the junction held 8 bases outside the gene matches. The CDR3 spans 16 residues. The CDR3 loop is CASSTRLAGVIGELFF. The CDR3 bases are TGTGCCAGCAGTACTAGACTAGCGGGAGTGATCGGGGAGCTGTTTTTT.

J is TRBJ2-1 and V is TRBV4-1; D is possibly TRBD1 (5 bases). Germline loops: CDR1 MGHRA, CDR2 YSYEKL. CDR3 length equals 17 residues. V was clipped by 4 bases and J by 7 bases, with 23 bases between them. The chain's CDR3 is CASSPTPLGVAQNEQFF. The CDR3 DNA sequence: TGCGCCAGCAGCCCCACCCCCCTAGGGGTCGCTCAAAATGAGCAGTTCTTC.

The chain carries TRBV30 and TRBJ1-2; TRBD1 matches 7 bases. The ends lost 2 bases at V and 8 bases at J; junction bases unmatched: 8. This CDR3 has 13 residues. Germline CDR1 reads GTSNPN; CDR2 reads SVGIG (reference sequence). CDR3: CAWSPTGAGGYTF. CDR3 DNA sequence: TGTGCCTGGAGTCCTACAGGGGCTGGAGGCTACACCTTC.

This chain connects TRBV6-1 to TRBJ2-7; D might be TRBD1 (5 bases). V was clipped by 0 bases and J by 2 bases, with 8 bases between them. Germline CDR1 MNHNS, CDR2 SASEGT. The CDR3 is 14 amino acids. The CDR3 region is CASSEADKAYEQYV. CDR3 nucleotide sequence: TGTGCCAGCAGTGAAGCGGACAAAGCCTACGAGCAGTACGTC.

The chain couples TRBV18 to TRBJ1-2; no clear D gene. Germline CDR1 is KGHSH and CDR2 is LQKENI. The CDR3 runs to 14 residues. Between the trimmed V and J ends, which lost 0 bases and 9 bases, there was a span of 14 bases. The CDR3 loop reads CASSPPQVPPSYTF. The DNA for the CDR3 is TGTGCCAGCTCACCACCCCAGGTACCGCCAAGCTACACCTTC.

The J gene is TRBJ2-1, the V gene TRBV29-1; D is perhaps TRBD1 (6 bases). Germline loops: CDR1 SQVTM, CDR2 ANQGSEA. This CDR3 comprises 13 residues. V dropped 6 bases and J dropped 2 bases, with 11 bases sitting between them. The CDR3 sequence is CSVGTLTYNEQFF. CDR3 nucleotides: TGCAGCGTGGGGACATTAACCTACAATGAGCAGTTCTTC.

This CDR3 reads CASTSWRAGTEAFF. CDR3 DNA sequence: TGTGCCAGCACCTCATGGAGGGCCGGCACTGAAGCTTTCTTT. The V gene is TRBV6-1, the J gene TRBJ1-1, with unresolved D. This CDR3 comprises 14 residues. V was trimmed by 7 bases and J by 4 bases, leaving 16 bases between them. The germline CDR1 and CDR2 sequences are MNHNS and SASEGT.

The genes are TRBV11-3 and TRBJ2-4, with a weak D call TRBD1 (6 bases). CDR1 is SGHNT, CDR2 YENEEA, per germline. V gave up 0 bases and J gave up 1 base, with 16 bases separating them. CDR3 length: 18 residues. The CDR3 region is CASSLDGSGVSAKNIQYF. CDR3 DNA: TGTGCCAGCAGCTTAGATGGATCAGGGGTTTCGGCCAAAAACATTCAGTACTTC. Full variable domain (rest looked up from reference TRBV11-3 and TRBJ2-4): EAGVVQSPRYKIIEKKQPVAFWCNPISGHNTLYWYLQNLGQGPELLIRYENEEAVDDSQLPKDRFSAERLKGVDSTLKIQPAELGDSAVYLCASSLDGSGVSAKNIQYFGAGTRLSVL.

This sequence joins TRBV11-3 and TRBJ1-1; D gene ambiguous. Germline CDR1 and CDR2: SGHNT and YENEEA. V dropped 5 bases and J dropped 5 bases, with 18 bases sitting between them. This CDR3 is built from 15 residues. CDR3 in amino acids: CASSAPEGSGTEAFF. In DNA, the CDR3 is TGTGCCAGCAGCGCCCCTGAGGGATCTGGGACTGAAGCTTTCTTT.

The chain recombines TRBV30 with TRBJ1-5; possibly TRBD1 for D (5 bases). This CDR3 is built from 12 residues. Germline loops: CDR1 GTSNPN, CDR2 SVGIG (reference sequence). V lost 0 bases and J 12 bases, leaving 12 bases between the germline ends. CDR3 sequence: CAWSVTPGNQHF. The CDR3 bases are TGTGCCTGGAGTGTAACCCCAGGGAACCAGCATTTT.